The clone carrying this T cell receptor beta chain appeared a few times. The PCR ran on 60 Vbeta and 13 Jbeta primers. The table came from immunoSEQ multiplex PCR; TCRdb's copy has only in-frame clones and leaves some out. The table includes about 150,000 clones, almost 80% detected once. Germline lookup yields CDR1 ENHRY and CDR2 SYGVKD. CDR3 length equals 14 residues. Trimming stripped 2 bases from V and 9 bases from J, with 13 bases between. The data were obtained in a study of cytomegalovirus exposure and HLA in healthy donors. The receptor was derived from a woman between 40 and 55 years old in good health and CMV-seropositive. Input material: PBMCs. The V call is TRBV10-3, the J call TRBJ1-4; tentatively, D is TRBD1 (5 bases). The DNA for the CDR3 is TGTGCCATCAGTGAGGCCGGGGCGGGGAAAAAACTGTTTTTT. Amino acids: CAISEAGAGKKLFF.